This is a list of T cell receptor beta chains from one sample in a study of T cell changes during pregnancy in multiple sclerosis. Produced via immunoSEQ multiplex PCR; TCRdb's table is partial and in-frame only. The sample includes about 48,000 clones, roughly 85% of them seen just once. Sequencing used CD4+ T cells from peripheral blood mononuclear cells, obtained in the second trimester of pregnancy. Receptors were obtained from a female donor with multiple sclerosis, enrolled in a pregnancy study. The CDR3 runs from the conserved cysteine through the conserved F or W. A D gene is named only where the DNA matches it firmly. The size field is filled for only some rows; it gives once, few, many or a size class.

>few|TRBV30|TRBD1|TRBJ1-4
CAWSVIRQGREKLFF
TGTGCCTGGAGTGTAATCCGACAGGGACGGGAAAAACTGTTTTTT
>once|TRBV19|-|TRBJ2-2
CASSIGGNTGELFF
TGTGCCAGTAGTATCGGGGGGAACACCGGGGAGCTGTTTTTT
>-|TRBV19|-|TRBJ1-1
CASMVSDTEAFF
TGTGCCAGTATGGTGTCGGACACTGAAGCTTTCTTT
>-|TRBV19|TRBD2|TRBJ2-5
CASSKGLATGETQYF
TGTGCCAGTAGTAAGGGACTAGCGACAGGGGAGACCCAGTACTTC
>-|TRBV11-2|-|TRBJ1-2
CASSEGTGYYGYTF
TGTGCCAGCAGCGAAGGAACAGGGTACTATGGCTACACCTTC
>-|TRBV5-1|-|TRBJ2-1
CASSLVPGSSYNEQFF
TGCGCCAGCAGCTTGGTTCCGGGTAGCTCCTACAATGAGCAGTTCTTC
>-|TRBV30|TRBD1|TRBJ1-1
CAWGQGSTEAFF
TGTGCCTGGGGACAGGGAAGCACTGAAGCTTTCTTT
>-|TRBV5-6|TRBD2|TRBJ2-3
CASSPFPTSGTDTQYF
TGTGCCAGCAGCCCCTTCCCCACTAGCGGGACAGATACGCAGTATTTT
>-|TRBV7-9|-|TRBJ2-7
CASSFGQSYEQYF
TGTGCCAGCAGCTTTGGGCAGTCCTACGAGCAGTACTTC
>-|TRBV19|-|TRBJ1-5
CASTGHQDQPQHF
TGTGCCAGTACGGGACACCAAGATCAGCCCCAGCATTTT
>once|TRBV5-4|-|TRBJ1-2
CASSLLVPADGYTF
TGTGCCAGCAGCCTGTTGGTCCCGGCGGATGGCTACACCTTC
>-|TRBV11-2|-|TRBJ1-2
CASSLDTSGVQGYTF
TGTGCCAGCAGCTTAGACACCTCAGGGGTGCAGGGCTACACCTTC
>-|TRBV6-1|TRBD1|TRBJ1-2
CASSEDPGTGPLHGYTF
TGTGCCAGCAGTGAAGACCCCGGGACAGGCCCTCTGCATGGCTACACCTTC
>-|TRBV19|-|TRBJ1-1
CASSIDRRGMNTEAFF
TGTGCCAGTAGTATAGATCGGCGGGGGATGAACACTGAAGCTTTCTTT
>-|TRBV13|TRBD1|TRBJ1-4
CASSSSPGGTATNEKLFF
TGTGCCAGCAGCTCCTCACCAGGGGGAACCGCAACTAATGAAAAACTGTTTTTT
>-|TRBV28|TRBD1|TRBJ1-1
CASSFKGAAFF
TGTGCCAGCAGTTTTAAGGGGGCAGCTTTCTTT
>-|TRBV6-1|TRBD2|TRBJ2-1
CASSGLAGNEQFF
TGTGCCAGCAGCGGACTAGCGGGCAATGAGCAGTTCTTC